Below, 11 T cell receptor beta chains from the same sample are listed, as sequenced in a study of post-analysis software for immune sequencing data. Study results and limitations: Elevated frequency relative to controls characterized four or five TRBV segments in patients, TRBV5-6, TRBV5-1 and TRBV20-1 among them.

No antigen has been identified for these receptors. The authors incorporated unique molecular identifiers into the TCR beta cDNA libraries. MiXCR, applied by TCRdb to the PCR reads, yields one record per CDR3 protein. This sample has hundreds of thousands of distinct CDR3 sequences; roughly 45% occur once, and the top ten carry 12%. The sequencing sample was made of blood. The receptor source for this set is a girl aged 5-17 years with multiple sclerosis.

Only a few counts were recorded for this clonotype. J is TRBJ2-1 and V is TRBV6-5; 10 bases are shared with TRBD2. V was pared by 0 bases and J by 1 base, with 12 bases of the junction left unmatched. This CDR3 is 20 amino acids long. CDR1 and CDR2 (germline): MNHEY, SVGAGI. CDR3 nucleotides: TGTGCCAGCAGTTACTCAGGGCGTTATCAGCGGGAGGGGTCCTACAATGAGCAGTTCTTC. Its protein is CASSYSGRYQREGSYNEQFF.

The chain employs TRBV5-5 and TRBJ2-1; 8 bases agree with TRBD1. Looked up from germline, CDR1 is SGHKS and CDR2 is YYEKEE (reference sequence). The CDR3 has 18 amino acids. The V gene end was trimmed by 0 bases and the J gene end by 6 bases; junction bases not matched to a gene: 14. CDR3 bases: TGTGCCAGCAGCTTGGGACTCAGACCAGGGGGCCGCTGCAATGAGCAGTTCTTC. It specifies CASSLGLRPGGRCNEQFF. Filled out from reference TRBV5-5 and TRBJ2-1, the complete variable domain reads DAGVTQSPTHLIKTRGQQVTLRCSPISGHKSVSWYQQVLGQGPQFIFQYYEKEERGRGNFPDRFSARQFPNYSSELNVNALLLGDSALYLCASSLGLRPGGRCNEQFFGPGTRLTVL.

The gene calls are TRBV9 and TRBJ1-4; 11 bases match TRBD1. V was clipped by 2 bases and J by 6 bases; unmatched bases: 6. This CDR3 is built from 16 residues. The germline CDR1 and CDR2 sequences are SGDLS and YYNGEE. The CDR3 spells CASSVDRGQGDEKLFF. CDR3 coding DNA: TGTGCCAGCAGCGTGGACAGGGGGCAGGGAGATGAAAAACTGTTTTTT.

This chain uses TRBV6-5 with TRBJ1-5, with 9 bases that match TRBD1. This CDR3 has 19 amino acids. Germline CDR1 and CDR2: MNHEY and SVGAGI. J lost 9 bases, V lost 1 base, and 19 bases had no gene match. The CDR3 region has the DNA TGTGCCAGCAGTTACTTTTCGGACAGGGGCCTGCTTTTCCCAGGGCCCCAGCATTTT. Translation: CASSYFSDRGLLFPGPQHF.

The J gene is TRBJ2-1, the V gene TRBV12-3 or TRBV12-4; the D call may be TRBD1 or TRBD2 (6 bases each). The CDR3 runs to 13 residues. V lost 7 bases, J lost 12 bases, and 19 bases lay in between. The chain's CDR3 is CASIFGTSRGQFF. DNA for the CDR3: TGTGCCAGCATTTTCGGGACATCGCGGGGGCAGTTCTTC.

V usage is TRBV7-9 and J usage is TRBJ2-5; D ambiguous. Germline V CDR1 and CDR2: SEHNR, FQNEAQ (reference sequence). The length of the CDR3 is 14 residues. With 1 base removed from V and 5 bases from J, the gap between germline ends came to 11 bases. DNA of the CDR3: TGTGCCAGCAGCTTAGATATGGTCCGGGAGACCCAGTACTTC. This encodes CASSLDMVRETQYF.

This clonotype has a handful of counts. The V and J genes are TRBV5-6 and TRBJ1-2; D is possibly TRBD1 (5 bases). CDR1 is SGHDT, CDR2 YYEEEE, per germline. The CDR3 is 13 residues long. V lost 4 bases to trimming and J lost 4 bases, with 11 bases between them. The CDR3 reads CASSRDRAYGYTF. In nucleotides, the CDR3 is TGTGCCAGCAGCCGCGACAGAGCCTATGGCTACACCTTC. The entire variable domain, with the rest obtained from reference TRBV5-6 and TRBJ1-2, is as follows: DAGVTQSPTHLIKTRGQQVTLRCSPKSGHDTVSWYQQALGQGPQFIFQYYEEEERQRGNFPDRFSGHQFPNYSSELNVNALLLGDSALYLCASSRDRAYGYTFGSGTRLTVV.

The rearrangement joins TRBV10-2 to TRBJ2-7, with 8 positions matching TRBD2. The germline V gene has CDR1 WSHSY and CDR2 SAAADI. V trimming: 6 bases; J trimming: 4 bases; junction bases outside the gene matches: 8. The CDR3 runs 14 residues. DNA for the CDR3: TGCGCCAGCAGCGTACTAGCGGCGCTGTACGAGCAGTACTTC. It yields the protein CASSVLAALYEQYF.

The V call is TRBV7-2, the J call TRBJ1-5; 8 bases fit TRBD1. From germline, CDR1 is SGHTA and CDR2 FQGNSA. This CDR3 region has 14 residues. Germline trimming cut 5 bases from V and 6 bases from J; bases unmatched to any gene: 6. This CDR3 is CASSVQGASQPQHF. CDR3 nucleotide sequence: TGTGCCAGCAGCGTTCAGGGGGCAAGTCAGCCCCAGCATTTT.

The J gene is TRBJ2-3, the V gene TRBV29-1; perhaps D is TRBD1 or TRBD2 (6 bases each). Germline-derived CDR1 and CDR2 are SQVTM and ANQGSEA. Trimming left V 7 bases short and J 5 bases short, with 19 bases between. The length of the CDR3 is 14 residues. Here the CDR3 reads CSAQGLLRLDTQYF. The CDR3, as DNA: TGCAGCGCACAGGGACTCCTGAGGTTAGATACGCAGTATTTT.

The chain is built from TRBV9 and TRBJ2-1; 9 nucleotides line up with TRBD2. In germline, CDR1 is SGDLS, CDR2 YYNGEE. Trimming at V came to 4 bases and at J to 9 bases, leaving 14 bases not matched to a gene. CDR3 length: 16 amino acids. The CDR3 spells CASSPPGTSRRGEQFF. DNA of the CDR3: TGTGCCAGCAGCCCCCCCGGGACTAGCAGAAGGGGTGAGCAGTTCTTC.